This T cell receptor (beta chain) was identified during a study of control samples from healthy donors and cancer patients. The assay was immunoSEQ multiplex PCR, and TCRdb's table has in-frame clones only and misses some. The sample holds about 130,000 clones; roughly 84% are singletons and the top ten take around 1.8%. Germline CDR1 and CDR2: MDHEN and SYDVKM. V dropped 5 bases and J dropped 6; count of bases not matched to a gene: 7. The length of the CDR3 is 14 residues. The sequencing sample was made of blood. The chain recombines TRBV28 with TRBJ1-5, with TRBD1 matching 7 bases. This clonotype was sampled from a man between 18 and 35 years old in good health. The CDR3 DNA sequence: TGTGCCAGCAGTCGGACAGGAGGGACTCAGCCCCAGCATTTT. It is translated as CASSRTGGTQPQHF.